This T cell receptor (beta chain) emerged from a study of quantifying T cell responses using KT2 cells (dated by TCRdb to 2016 to 2017). Concerning the study at large: RNA was DNase-treated and reverse transcribed with TCR alpha and beta constant-region primers, mostly using SuperScript III. To avoid over-amplification, PCR2 was carried out as a SYBR Green qPCR and halted once a predetermined fluorescence threshold was reached. Under optimum conditions, the efficiency of the T4 ligation step was estimated to be more than 9.5%. General findings and caveats noted by the study authors: Over several orders of magnitude, the number of KT2 alpha and beta sequences rose linearly with the number of KT2 cells put in. This TCR sequencing study did not compare the pipeline side by side with other TCR sequencing techniques. Saturation in the detection of KT2 sequences was observed at very high KT2 spike-in numbers. KT2 sequences were detected down to the lowest spike-in tested, which was about one KT2 cell per 100,000 PBMC.

The germline V gene (reference sequence) supplies CDR1 LNHNV and CDR2 YYDKDF. V is cut back by 0 bases and J by 9 bases, with 4 bases in the junction unmatched. The CDR3 contains 13 residues, cysteine and phenylalanine counted. CDR3 DNA only is kept here, 39 bases in frame from base 1. Details on this clonotype: No antigen is known for it. Base-call qualities are not available, and no considerably larger clone is one nucleotide away.

Known numbers of KT2, a T cell clone whose TCR had been sequenced previously, were spiked into unfractionated PBMC to test the sensitivity and accuracy of the pipeline. A range of KT2-to-PBMC ratios was produced by mixing KT2 cells with a fixed number of PBMC. Libraries were constructed by UMI-ligation and nested PCR. Using T4 RNA ligase 1, a single-stranded oligonucleotide bearing the Illumina SP2 sequence plus a UMI was ligated onto the 3' end of the cDNA. PCR1 used around 4 cycles (98 degrees C 15 s, 69 degrees C 30 s, 72 degrees C 40 s), and the beta primer was an equimolar mix of RC1.1 and RC1.2 that covered TRBC1 and TRBC2. From PCR2 onward, TCR alpha and beta chains were processed separately, with sample indices and Illumina adaptors added. The UMI, placed after an 8-base spacer, consisted of 12 random nucleotides arranged as two hexamers with a spacer between them. The libraries were sequenced on an Illumina MiSeq using v2 2x251 paired-end chemistry, usually with about eleven samples in each run. PhiX DNA was added at about 5-7.5% to each sequencing library so that diversity was increased. Concerning the study's data processing: bcl2fastq converted raw reads to FASTQ, and Demultiplexor demultiplexed the reads by dual indices. V and J genes were assigned by Decombinator through tag matching, with a single base-pair mismatch permitted. Collapsinator used UMIs to correct both sequencing errors and frequency errors arising from PCR heterogeneity. Decombinator identifiers were converted to nucleotide sequence by CDR3Translator, the sequences were translated to amino acids, and CDR3 was extracted using C- and N-terminal motifs. Each distinct KT2 TCR was counted as a cluster of KT2 sequences sharing one unique molecular identifier. TCRdb reworked the public reads: Q25 trimming with fastp, MiXCR clone assembly, productive beta chains retained. Identical CDR3 proteins give one entry, which carries the most common genes and DNA. Here the V and J calls rest on TCRdb's processing, not on the authors' analysis. The sample records 25,000 to 35,000 distinct CDR3 sequences, under 7.5% of which are singletons. The top ten hold about 15% of the sample.

Sequences were obtained from PBMCs spiked with cells of the T cell clone KT2. This receptor was obtained from a human donor. The chain joins TRBV15 to TRBJ2-7; 8 central bases correspond to TRBD1. The CDR3: CATSRDRGTGQYF. The DNA sequence is TGTGCCACCAGCAGAGATCGTGGGACAGGGCAGTACTTC.